This T cell receptor beta chain was identified during a study of blood T cell repertoires in COVID-19. Across the whole study: The origin of the acute and convalescent COVID-19 samples was the United States, Italy and Spain. In each case, the material was cDNA or gDNA derived from T cells, B-cell-depleted T cells, or PBMCs.

The table came from immunoSEQ multiplex PCR; TCRdb's copy has only in-frame clones and leaves some out. The data show 85,000 to 130,000 clones, 86% seen once. Two consecutive negative NP/OP PCR tests, clearance, or resolved symptoms defined Cohort 3 recovery. Germline CDR1 and CDR2: SGHTA and FQGNSA. V lost 4 bases, J lost 6 bases, and 6 bases stayed unmatched. The CDR3 spans 15 residues. The sample taken for sequencing was PBMCs or T cells enriched from blood (not recorded which). This TCR came from a woman aged 50 to 65 who had recovered from COVID-19. The chain carries TRBV7-2 and TRBJ1-4; 9 bases agree with TRBD1. The CDR3 loop reads CASSYAGTGYEKLFF. The DNA of the CDR3 is TGTGCCAGCAGCTACGCAGGGACAGGGTATGAAAAACTGTTTTTT.